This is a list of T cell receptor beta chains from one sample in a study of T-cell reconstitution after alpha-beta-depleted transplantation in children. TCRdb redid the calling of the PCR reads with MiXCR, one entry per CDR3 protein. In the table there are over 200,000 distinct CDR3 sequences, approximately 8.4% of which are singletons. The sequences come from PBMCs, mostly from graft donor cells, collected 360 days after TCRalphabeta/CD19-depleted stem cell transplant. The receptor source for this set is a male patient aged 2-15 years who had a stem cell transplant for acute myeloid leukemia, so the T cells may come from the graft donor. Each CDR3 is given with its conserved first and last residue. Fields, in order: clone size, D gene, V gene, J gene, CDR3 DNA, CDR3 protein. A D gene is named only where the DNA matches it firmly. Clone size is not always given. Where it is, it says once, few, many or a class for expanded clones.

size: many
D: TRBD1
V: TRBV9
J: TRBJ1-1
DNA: TGTGCCAGCAGCGCCTGGACAGGGACTGAAGCTTTCTTT
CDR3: CASSAWTGTEAFF

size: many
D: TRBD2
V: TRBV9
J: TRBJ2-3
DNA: TGTGCCAGCAGCGTGCGGGGGGGAGTGATCACAGATACGCAGTATTTT
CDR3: CASSVRGGVITDTQYF

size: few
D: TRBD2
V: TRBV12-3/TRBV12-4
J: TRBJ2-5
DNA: TGTGCCAGCAGTTTGATAGCGGGGAACCGAGAGACCCAGTACTTC
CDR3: CASSLIAGNRETQYF

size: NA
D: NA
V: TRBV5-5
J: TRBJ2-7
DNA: TGTGCCAGCAGCTGGACCCCAGCAGACGTGGCTTACGAGGAGTACTTC
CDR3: CASSWTPADVAYEEYF

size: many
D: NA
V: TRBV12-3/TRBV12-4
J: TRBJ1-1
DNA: TGTGCCAGCACCAATTATGGGGGTTTGACTGAAGCTTTCTTT
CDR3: CASTNYGGLTEAFF

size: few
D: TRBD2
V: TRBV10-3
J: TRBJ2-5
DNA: TGTGCCATCAGTGAATTCGGCGGGGGAGAAGAGACCCAGTACTTC
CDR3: CAISEFGGGEETQYF

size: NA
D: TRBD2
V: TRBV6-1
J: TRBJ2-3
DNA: TGTGCCAGCAGTGAAGTACTAGCGGGGACCACAGATAGGCAGTATTTT
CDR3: CASSEVLAGTTDRQYF

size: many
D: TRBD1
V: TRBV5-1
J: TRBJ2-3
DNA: TGCGCCAGCAGCTTGGAGGGGGCCAGCACAGATACGCAGTATTTT
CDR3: CASSLEGASTDTQYF

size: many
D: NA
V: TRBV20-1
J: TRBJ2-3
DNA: TGCAGTGCTAAACAGGGAGACGATACGCAGTATTTT
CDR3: CSAKQGDDTQYF

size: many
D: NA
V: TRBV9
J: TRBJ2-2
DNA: TGTGCCAGTGGGCTGGCGAACACCGGGGAGCTGTTTTTT
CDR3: CASGLANTGELFF